Listed here are 27 T cell receptor beta chains from one sample, sequenced in a study of blood T cell repertoires in COVID-19. Libraries were prepared by immunoSEQ multiplex PCR; TCRdb keeps only in-frame clonotypes and omits some of them. The sample shows about 300,000 clones, roughly nine tenths of them seen only once. The sample comprised peripheral blood. The origin of the receptors is a woman in her 30s with COVID-19, enrolled during active disease.

The rearrangement links TRBV4-1 to TRBJ2-1; TRBD2 matches at 12 bases. CDR3 length equals 16 residues. Germline values: CDR1 MGHRA, CDR2 YSYEKL. Unmatched junction bases numbered 8, after V lost 4 bases and J lost 7 bases. This chain's CDR3 is CASSPPLAGGVNEQFF. CDR3 bases: TGCGCCAGCAGCCCTCCCCTAGCGGGGGGGGTAAATGAGCAGTTCTTC.

The chain recombines TRBV7-2 with TRBJ1-1, with D perhaps matching TRBD1 (6 bases). The V gene lost 1 base and the J gene lost 5 bases, with 11 bases spanning the gap. Germline V gene lookup returns CDR1 SGHTA and CDR2 FQGNSA. CDR3 length: 14 residues. The CDR3, as DNA: TGTGCCAGCAGCTTAGGCTTCAGGGGAACTGAAGCTTTCTTT. This gives the protein CASSLGFRGTEAFF.

V usage is TRBV2 and J usage is TRBJ1-5; TRBD1 is a possible D gene (6 bases). Germline V gene sequence: CDR1 SNHLY, CDR2 FYNNEI. V was clipped by 0 bases and J by 7 bases, with 13 bases between them. The length of the CDR3 is 15 residues. For the CDR3, the DNA is TGTGCCAGCAGTGAAGCGCACAGGGTGCGACAGCCCCAGCATTTT. This encodes CASSEAHRVRQPQHF.

The rearrangement links TRBV30 to TRBJ1-4; tentatively, D is TRBD1 (5 bases). The germline V gene has CDR1 GTSNPN and CDR2 SVGIG (reference sequence). The CDR3 runs 13 residues. V was cut by 2 bases and J by 7 bases, with 11 bases left in between. The CDR3 DNA sequence: TGTGCCTGGAGTCAGGGTTTCATTGAAAAACTGTTTTTT. Translating gives CAWSQGFIEKLFF.

The chain uses TRBV19 and TRBJ1-2; D is ambiguous. The germline V gene has CDR1 LNHDA and CDR2 SQIVND (reference sequence). The CDR3 sequence is 15 residues long. The V gene lost 4 bases and the J gene lost 2 bases, with 14 bases spanning the gap. The CDR3 coding sequence is TGTGCCAGTAGTAATGAGGGAGGAACGAACTATGGCTACACCTTC. It codes for CASSNEGGTNYGYTF.

This chain joins TRBV12-3 or TRBV12-4 and TRBJ2-7, with 8 positions matching TRBD1. The CDR3 contains 13 residues. V lost 5 bases, J lost 5 bases, and 5 bases stayed unmatched. This chain's CDR3 is CASSRTGRHEQYF. DNA for the CDR3: TGTGCCAGCAGTCGGACAGGGCGCCACGAGCAGTACTTC.

This clone was picked up a small number of times. The chain is built from TRBV6-5 and TRBJ1-4, with D maybe TRBD1 (6 bases). Per the germline V gene, CDR1 is MNHEY and CDR2 is SVGAGI. This CDR3 has 14 residues. Trimming pared 6 bases from V and 4 bases from J, leaving 12 bases between. The CDR3: CASRLGQNNEKLFF. The CDR3 bases are TGTGCCAGCAGACTCGGACAGAATAATGAAAAACTGTTTTTT.

The chain couples TRBV6-6 to TRBJ2-7; 7 nucleotides align to TRBD1. The length of the CDR3 is 15 residues. From germline, CDR1 is MNHNY and CDR2 SVGAGI (reference sequence). V lost 2 bases to trimming and J lost 3 bases; unmatched junction nucleotides: 7. CDR3 loop: CASSYGDRVNYEQYV. In DNA form, the CDR3 reads TGTGCCAGCAGTTACGGGGACAGAGTGAACTACGAGCAGTACGTC.

V usage is TRBV7-8 and J usage is TRBJ1-5, with TRBD1 matching 7 bases. This CDR3 is 13 amino acids long. CDR1 is SGHVS, CDR2 FQNEAQ, per germline. Unmatched junction bases numbered 5, after V lost 5 bases and J lost 7 bases. The chain's CDR3 is CASSQGVAQPQHF. The DNA of the CDR3 is TGTGCCAGCAGCCAGGGGGTCGCGCAGCCCCAGCATTTT. Drawing the rest from reference TRBV7-8 and TRBJ1-5, the complete variable domain is GAGVSQSPRYKVAKRGQDVALRCDPISGHVSLFWYQQALGQGPEFLTYFQNEAQLDKSGLPSDRFFAERPEGSVSTLKIQRTQQEDSAVYLCASSQGVAQPQHFGDGTRLSIL.

The chain joins TRBV2 to TRBJ1-2; TRBD1 matches 11 bases. J gave up 4 bases and V 6 bases, and 4 bases lay outside the gene matches. This CDR3 has 14 residues. CDR1 and CDR2 from the germline V gene are SNHLY and FYNNEI. The CDR3 nucleotides read TGTGCCAGCAGCCACGGGACAGGGGGCTATGGCTACACCTTC. Residues: CASSHGTGGYGYTF.

About this clone: Other DNA sequences in the sample encode the same CDR3. This chain uses TRBV18 with TRBJ1-2, with D unclear. With 3 bases removed from V and 4 bases from J, the gap between germline ends came to 6 bases. Germline CDR1 and CDR2: KGHSH and LQKENI. The CDR3 extends over 12 amino acids. This CDR3 reads CASSPGGYGYTF. Written as DNA, the CDR3 is TGTGCCAGCTCACCCGGAGGCTATGGCTACACCTTC.

The chain combines TRBV21-1 with TRBJ1-5. TRBV21-1 is a documented pseudogene. This CDR3 comprises 14 residues. The CDR3 DNA follows: TGTGCCAGCTTCGGGTGGCCGCACAATCAGCCCCAGCATTTT. Its translation: CASFGWPHNQPQHF.

The rearrangement joins TRBV4-1 to TRBJ2-3, with a tentative D call TRBD1 (6 bases). This CDR3 comprises 15 residues. Deletions cut 6 bases from V and 0 bases from J, with 13 bases between. Germline assignment: CDR1 MGHRA and CDR2 YSYEKL. The CDR3 protein is CASRQPGVSTDTQYF. CDR3 nucleotides: TGCGCCAGCAGACAACCAGGGGTAAGCACAGATACGCAGTATTTT.

This rearrangement joins TRBV19 to TRBJ2-5; 7 bases align to TRBD1. Germline V gives CDR1 LNHDA, CDR2 SQIVND (reference sequence). Unmatched junction bases numbered 3, after V lost 8 bases and J lost 0 bases. The CDR3 extends over 13 amino acids. The DNA for the CDR3 is TGTGCCAGTGGGGACAGAAACCAAGAGACCCAGTACTTC. Translation gives CASGDRNQETQYF. The full variable domain, rest sourced from reference TRBV19 and TRBJ2-5, is DGGITQSPKYLFRKEGQNVTLSCEQNLNHDAMYWYRQDPGQGLRLIYYSQIVNDFQKGDIAEGYSVSREKKESFPLTVTSAQKNPTAFYLCASGDRNQETQYFGPGTRLLVL.

The rearrangement joins TRBV9 to TRBJ2-1; 7 nucleotides line up with TRBD1. Germline V gene lookup returns CDR1 SGDLS and CDR2 YYNGEE. V dropped 3 bases and J dropped 2; count of bases not matched to a gene: 5. The CDR3 loop spans 15 amino acids. The CDR3 protein is CASSARGQAYNEQFF. CDR3 sequence (DNA): TGTGCCAGCAGCGCCCGAGGACAGGCCTACAATGAGCAGTTCTTC.

This chain links TRBV7-9 with TRBJ2-2; 10 nucleotides agree with TRBD1. This CDR3 is built from 16 residues. Germline values: CDR1 SEHNR, CDR2 FQNEAQ (reference sequence). The ends lost 5 bases at V and 0 bases at J; junction bases unmatched: 3. CDR3 amino acids: CASSPDRGSNTGELFF. The DNA for the CDR3 is TGTGCCAGCAGCCCGGACAGGGGGTCGAACACCGGGGAGCTGTTTTTT.

The rearrangement uses TRBV5-1 and TRBJ2-1, with 7 bases lining up with TRBD2. CDR1 is SGHRS, CDR2 YFSETQ, per germline. The CDR3 totals 15 residues. The junction had 3 bases not matched to a gene; V was cut back by 0 bases and J by 3 bases. In DNA, the CDR3 is TGCGCCAGCAGCTTGGACGGGGGGATCTACAATGAGCAGTTCTTC. Translating it yields CASSLDGGIYNEQFF.

The chain couples TRBV5-8 to TRBJ1-2; TRBD1 is a possible D gene (5 bases). The ends were cut back, 1 base at V and 4 bases at J, with 8 bases in the middle. Germline CDR1 reads SGHTS; CDR2 reads YDEGEE. The CDR3 is made up of 13 amino acids. CDR3 region: CASSLYGGYGYTF. The CDR3 region has the DNA TGTGCCAGCAGCTTGTACGGGGGCTATGGCTACACCTTC.

The chain couples TRBV29-1 to TRBJ1-4; 9 bases align to TRBD1. This CDR3 has 13 amino acids. The germline gives CDR1 SQVTM, CDR2 ANQGSEA. V shed 7 bases, J shed 3 bases, and the junction held 3 bases outside the gene matches. CDR3 amino acids: CSGRTGANEKLFF. In DNA, the CDR3 is TGCAGCGGGAGGACAGGGGCTAATGAAAAACTGTTTTTT.

The table lists this clone with a few counts. CDR3 sequence reads: CASSLAGWYEQYV. The CDR3 DNA follows: TGTGCCAGCAGTTTAGCAGGGTGGTACGAGCAGTACGTC. The gene calls are TRBV28 and TRBJ2-7, with D perhaps TRBD1 (5 bases). The CDR3 is 13 residues long. The V end lost 2 bases, the J end lost 4 bases, and 9 bases lay between the germline ends. Germline V gives CDR1 MDHEN, CDR2 SYDVKM.

This chain joins TRBV11-2 and TRBJ2-2; 7 bases fit TRBD1. The germline V gene has CDR1 SGHAT and CDR2 FQNNGV. Germline trimming cut 5 bases from V and 4 bases from J; bases unmatched to any gene: 7. The CDR3 contains 15 residues. The CDR3 is CASSLAGDSTGELFF. The CDR3 DNA is TGTGCCAGCAGCCTAGCAGGGGACAGCACCGGGGAGCTGTTTTTT.

This sequence joins TRBV30 and TRBJ2-2; weak D call: TRBD1 (5 bases). Germline V gene lookup returns CDR1 GTSNPN and CDR2 SVGIG (reference sequence). V lost 0 bases to trimming and J lost 7 bases, with 21 bases between them. This CDR3 has 17 residues. CDR3 DNA sequence: TGTGCCTGGAGTGTATTTGGGGAAGGGGTTTACGACGGGGAGCTGTTTTTT. This translates into CAWSVFGEGVYDGELFF.

V usage is TRBV18 and J usage is TRBJ2-3; D may be TRBD2 (6 bases). The germline V gene has CDR1 KGHSH and CDR2 LQKENI. Trimming shortened V by 0 bases and J by 2 bases, and 6 bases separated the two germline ends. The CDR3 consists of 14 residues. The chain's CDR3 is CASSPPDYTDTQYF. The CDR3 bases are TGTGCCAGCTCACCACCGGACTACACAGATACGCAGTATTTT.

This clone showed up just once. The chain combines TRBV7-8 with TRBJ2-7; 7 bases are shared with TRBD1. With 1 base clipped from V and 3 bases from J, the junction kept 3 bases outside the gene matches. CDR3 length equals 14 residues. Germline V gene lookup returns CDR1 SGHVS and CDR2 FQNEAQ. This chain's CDR3 is CASSLGQGHYEQYF. CDR3 coding DNA: TGTGCCAGCAGCTTAGGACAGGGCCACTACGAGCAGTACTTC.

V and J are TRBV11-2 and TRBJ2-3; TRBD2 matches 9 bases. Germline-derived CDR1 and CDR2 are SGHAT and FQNNGV. V gave up 3 bases and J gave up 0 bases; unmatched junction bases: 4. This CDR3 region has 16 residues. The CDR3 DNA follows: TGTGCCAGCAGCTTGACGCTAGCGGGGAGCACAGATACGCAGTATTTT. Translating gives CASSLTLAGSTDTQYF.

This chain uses TRBV9 with TRBJ2-1; the D gene is possibly TRBD2 (6 bases). V lost 2 bases and J lost 7, with 10 bases in between. The germline V gene has CDR1 SGDLS and CDR2 YYNGEE. The CDR3 extends over 13 amino acids. CDR3 sequence reads: CASSVNSGNEQFF. CDR3 in DNA: TGTGCCAGCAGCGTTAACAGCGGGAATGAGCAGTTCTTC.

Comments on this clone: Other DNA sequences of this sample code for an identical CDR3. The CDR3 nucleotides read TGTGCCAGCAGCTTGGGTGGGGGGGCCTACAATGAGCAGTTCTTC. It encodes CASSLGGGAYNEQFF. The rearrangement uses TRBV11-2 and TRBJ2-1; 7 positions agree with TRBD2. Per the germline V gene, CDR1 is SGHAT and CDR2 is FQNNGV. The CDR3 consists of 15 residues. With 3 bases clipped from V and 2 bases from J, the junction kept 4 bases outside the gene matches.